The 11 T cell receptor beta chains in this list originate from one sample, sequenced in a study of CD8 T cell repertoires and HIV-1 epitope variants. Method: immunoSEQ multiplex PCR; TCRdb's copy keeps in-frame clones and lacks some. The profile shows under 100,000 clones, just under 75% of them singletons. The sample comprised uncultured baseline CD8+ T cells from peripheral blood mononuclear cells (PBMCs). These TCRs come from a male donor with HIV.

V is TRBV19 and J is TRBJ1-5; the D gene is possibly TRBD1 (5 bases). Germline CDR1 reads LNHDA; CDR2 reads SQIVND (reference sequence). The CDR3 runs to 14 residues. V lost 4 bases and J lost 6, with 13 bases in between. The CDR3, as DNA: TGTGCCAGTAGTACTTTTCCTCAGGGTCAGCCCCAGCATTTT. Its translation: CASSTFPQGQPQHF. The variable domain in full, completed from reference TRBV19 and TRBJ1-5, reads DGGITQSPKYLFRKEGQNVTLSCEQNLNHDAMYWYRQDPGQGLRLIYYSQIVNDFQKGDIAEGYSVSREKKESFPLTVTSAQKNPTAFYLCASSTFPQGQPQHFGDGTRLSIL.

The chain carries TRBV29-1 and TRBJ1-1; D remains ambiguous. Germline values: CDR1 SQVTM, CDR2 ANQGSEA. The germline V and J ends were trimmed by 5 bases and 2 bases, with 12 bases remaining between them. This CDR3 is 13 amino acids long. The CDR3 DNA follows: TGCAGCGTTCGGGCGGATACCAACACTGAAGCTTTCTTT. Protein sequence: CSVRADTNTEAFF.

The chain recombines TRBV4-1 with TRBJ2-3; the D gene could be TRBD1 or TRBD2 (5 bases each). Per germline, CDR1 MGHRA and CDR2 YSYEKL. The CDR3 has 16 residues. The V and J ends lost 4 bases and 0 bases respectively, with 14 bases between them. The CDR3 loop reads CASSPSGRYSTDTQYF. The CDR3 DNA reads TGCGCCAGCAGCCCCTCGGGGCGTTATAGCACAGATACGCAGTATTTT.

The chain is built from TRBV11-2 and TRBJ2-2; D might be TRBD2 (6 bases). With 5 bases removed from V and 6 bases from J, the gap between germline ends came to 19 bases. The CDR3 runs 16 residues. Per germline, CDR1 SGHAT and CDR2 FQNNGV. DNA of the CDR3: TGTGCCAGCAGCCCTCCCCCGCTAGCGAGGTCCGGGGAGCTGTTTTTT. Amino acids: CASSPPPLARSGELFF.

The CDR3 sequence is CASKRNRDTEAFF. The CDR3 region has the DNA TGTGCCAGCAAGCGAAACCGCGACACTGAAGCTTTCTTT. This sequence joins TRBV6-5 and TRBJ1-1; D unclear. This CDR3 has 13 amino acids. Germline V gene data show CDR1 as MNHEY and CDR2 as SVGAGI. With 7 bases removed from V and 3 bases from J, the gap between germline ends came to 12 bases.

V gene TRBV27 combines with J gene TRBJ2-1; D is undetermined. The CDR3 has 11 residues. The ends were cut back, 6 bases at V and 15 bases at J, with 15 bases in the middle. The germline V gene has CDR1 MNHEY and CDR2 SMNVEV (reference sequence). This CDR3 is CASSFGANAFF. The CDR3 DNA is TGTGCCAGCAGCTTCGGCGCGAACGCGTTCTTC.

The V call is TRBV4-1, the J call TRBJ2-3; D is uncertain. Deletions cut 0 bases from V and 2 bases from J, with 6 bases between. From germline, CDR1 is MGHRA and CDR2 YSYEKL. CDR3 length equals 14 residues. The CDR3, as DNA: TGCGCCAGCAGCCAAGACCAGAACACAGATACGCAGTATTTT. This translates into CASSQDQNTDTQYF.

The J gene is TRBJ2-7, the V gene TRBV7-2; D is unclear. The ends were cut back, 5 bases at V and 1 base at J, with 15 bases in the middle. The length of the CDR3 is 15 residues. CDR1 is SGHTA, CDR2 FQGNSA, per germline. In DNA form, the CDR3 reads TGTGCCAGCAGCCTAATACGGACGGAATCCTACGAGCAGTACTTC. Translated, it gives CASSLIRTESYEQYF.

J is TRBJ2-3 and V is TRBV30, with D unresolved. This CDR3 is built from 12 residues. Deletions cut 2 bases from V and 2 bases from J, with 5 bases between. The V gene's germline CDR1 is GTSNPN and CDR2 SVGIG (reference sequence). In DNA form, the CDR3 reads TGTGCCTGGAGTATAGACACAGATACGCAGTATTTT. It yields the protein CAWSIDTDTQYF.

V is TRBV25-1 and J is TRBJ1-1; D gene ambiguous. V was cut by 7 bases and J by 6 bases, with 18 bases left in between. Germline CDR1 reads MGHDK; CDR2 reads SYGVNS. This CDR3 is built from 14 residues. In nucleotides, the CDR3 is TGTGCCAGCAAGGGAGACGTTGGGTTGTCTGAAGCTTTCTTT. Residues: CASKGDVGLSEAFF.

V is TRBV6-5 and J is TRBJ1-2, with 7 nucleotides matching TRBD1. Unmatched junction bases numbered 9, after V lost 7 bases and J lost 7 bases. The CDR3 is 13 amino acids. Germline lookup yields CDR1 MNHEY and CDR2 SVGAGI. DNA of the CDR3: TGTGCCAGCACCCAAGGGACAGTGACTGGCTACACCTTC. Its protein is CASTQGTVTGYTF.